This passage covers 28 T cell receptor beta chains from one sample sequenced in a study of OX40 agonist ivuxolimab in advanced cancers. This table comes from immunoSEQ multiplex PCR, and its TCRdb copy is limited to in-frame clones, with some not included. The sample yields 77,000 or so clones, around 94% seen once. The starting material was CD4+ or CD8+ T cells sorted from blood, obtained in a trial of the OX40 agonist ivuxolimab. These receptors originate from an adult with an advanced solid tumor such as melanoma, head and neck, liver or kidney cancer.

The rearrangement joins TRBV7-8 to TRBJ1-1, with D possibly matching TRBD1 (6 bases). CDR3 size: 18 residues. Germline CDR1 SGHVS, CDR2 FQNEAQ. Trimming took off 4 bases at V and 4 bases at J, with 25 bases between the two ends. The CDR3 protein is CASSSGAGLTGSTTEAFF. Written as DNA, the CDR3 is TGTGCCAGCAGCTCGGGGGCCGGACTCACGGGATCCACCACTGAAGCTTTCTTT.

CDR3 coding DNA: TGCAGCGGCCTTTCAGGGGGCACTGAAGCTTTCTTT. It translates to CSGLSGGTEAFF. The chain is built from TRBV29-1 and TRBJ1-1, with 7 bases aligning to TRBD1. Germline V lookup: CDR1 SQVTM, CDR2 ANQGSEA. J lost 4 bases, V lost 7 bases, and 6 bases had no gene match. This CDR3 comprises 12 residues.

The rearrangement joins TRBV6-5 to TRBJ2-7; D not certain. Germline CDR1 is MNHEY and CDR2 is SVGAGI. With 0 bases removed from V and 5 bases from J, the gap between germline ends came to 14 bases. The CDR3 loop spans 15 amino acids. CDR3 in amino acids: CASSYSLAAADEQYF. In DNA, the CDR3 is TGTGCCAGCAGTTACTCTCTGGCGGCGGCGGACGAGCAGTACTTC.

The chain recombines TRBV9 with TRBJ2-2, with TRBD2 as a possible D gene (5 bases). The length of the CDR3 is 15 residues. CDR1 is SGDLS, CDR2 YYNGEE, per germline. The ends were cut back, 3 bases at V and 4 bases at J, with 13 bases in the middle. The CDR3 nucleotides are TGTGCCAGCAGCGCGTTGTCGGGGAGCACCGGGGAGCTGTTTTTT. Its translation: CASSALSGSTGELFF.

The chain joins TRBV28 to TRBJ2-3, with 12 positions matching TRBD2. The CDR3 sequence is 16 residues long. The germline V gene has CDR1 MDHEN and CDR2 SYDVKM. Trimming removed 3 bases from V and 0 bases from J; junction bases left unmatched: 1. Written as DNA, the CDR3 is TGTGCCAGCAGTTTGGGGACTAGCGGGAGCACAGATACGCAGTATTTT. Protein: CASSLGTSGSTDTQYF. The whole variable domain, filled in from reference TRBV28 and TRBJ2-3, reads DVKVTQSSRYLVKRTGEKVFLECVQDMDHENMFWYRQDPGLGLRLIYFSYDVKMKEKGDIPEGYSVSREKKERFSLILESASTNQTSMYLCASSLGTSGSTDTQYFGPGTRLTVL.

The J gene is TRBJ2-7, the V gene TRBV23-1; weak D call: TRBD1 (6 bases). TRBV23-1 carries the ORF label, with uncertain function. V gave up 0 bases and J gave up 5 bases, with 14 bases separating them. CDR3 length: 15 residues. The CDR3 bases are TGCGCCAGCAGTCAATCCCTCCTACCAGGGGACGAGCAGTACTTC. Translating gives CASSQSLLPGDEQYF.

The gene calls are TRBV5-1 and TRBJ1-1; D is uncertain. V lost 4 bases and J 0 bases, leaving 13 bases between the germline ends. The CDR3 length is 15 residues. Germline-derived CDR1 and CDR2 are SGHRS and YFSETQ. The CDR3 sequence is CASSPVGFLNTEAFF. DNA of the CDR3: TGCGCCAGCAGCCCGGTAGGCTTCCTGAACACTGAAGCTTTCTTT.

The chain carries TRBV7-9 and TRBJ1-1, with a tentative D call TRBD1 (5 bases). V lost 5 bases to trimming and J lost 3 bases, with 19 bases between them. Germline CDR1 and CDR2: SEHNR and FQNEAQ (reference sequence). This CDR3 is built from 16 residues. This chain's CDR3 is CASSRLVSVGDTEAFF. CDR3 nucleotides: TGTGCCAGCAGCCGCCTAGTTTCGGTAGGGGACACTGAAGCTTTCTTT. Full variable domain (rest looked up from reference TRBV7-9 and TRBJ1-1): DTGVSQNPRHKITKRGQNVTFRCDPISEHNRLYWYRQTLGQGPEFLTYFQNEAQLEKSRLLSDRFSAERPKGSFSTLEIQRTEQGDSAMYLCASSRLVSVGDTEAFFGQGTRLTVV.

This rearrangement joins TRBV2 to TRBJ1-2, with TRBD1 matching over 8 bases. Germline lookup yields CDR1 SNHLY and CDR2 FYNNEI. V shed 2 bases, J shed 4 bases, and the junction held 6 bases outside the gene matches. The CDR3 consists of 15 residues. CDR3 in DNA: TGTGCCAGCAGTGAACACCCGGGACAGGTCTATGGCTACACCTTC. Protein: CASSEHPGQVYGYTF.

The chain is built from TRBV29-1 and TRBJ2-2; D uncertain. V was cut by 7 bases and J by 0 bases, with 9 bases left in between. CDR3 size: 13 residues. Germline V CDR1 and CDR2: SQVTM, ANQGSEA. The CDR3: CSALRANTGELFF. For the CDR3, the DNA is TGCAGCGCTCTTAGGGCGAACACCGGGGAGCTGTTTTTT.

This CDR3 is CASSLSPLGLANEQYF. The CDR3 region has the DNA TGTGCCAGCAGCTTAAGCCCCCTAGGACTAGCCAACGAGCAGTACTTC. This rearrangement joins TRBV7-2 to TRBJ2-7; 8 bases are a match to TRBD2. CDR1 SGHTA and CDR2 FQGNSA come from the germline V gene. V trimming: 2 bases; J trimming: 5 bases; junction bases outside the gene matches: 11. The CDR3 totals 16 residues.

The rearrangement uses TRBV18 and TRBJ2-7; D remains ambiguous. The germline V and J ends were trimmed by 2 bases and 5 bases, with 16 bases remaining between them. CDR1 and CDR2 (germline): KGHSH, LQKENI. The CDR3 extends over 15 amino acids. CDR3 nucleotides: TGTGCCAGCTCACCAAGGCCTGACTGGGTCCACGAGCAGTACTTC. It yields the protein CASSPRPDWVHEQYF.

V is TRBV5-6 and J is TRBJ1-2, with a tentative D call TRBD1 (6 bases). CDR3 length equals 15 residues. Germline V lookup: CDR1 SGHDT, CDR2 YYEEEE. The V and J ends lost 0 bases and 4 bases respectively, with 13 bases between them. CDR3 residues: CASSLERTDPYGYTF. The CDR3 bases are TGTGCCAGCAGCTTGGAAAGGACAGATCCCTATGGCTACACCTTC.

Written as DNA, the CDR3 is TGCGCCAGCAGCCAAGAGAGAGGCGGGGGGCAAGGCTACACCTTC. It translates to CASSQERGGGQGYTF. V and J are TRBV4-1 and TRBJ1-2, with a tentative D call TRBD1 (6 bases). V lost 0 bases and J 8 bases, leaving 16 bases between the germline ends. Germline CDR1 reads MGHRA; CDR2 reads YSYEKL. This CDR3 spans 15 amino acids.

This clone came up once. This rearrangement joins TRBV6-5 to TRBJ2-7, with D uncertain. The CDR3 covers 14 residues. The germline V gene has CDR1 MNHEY and CDR2 SVGAGI. Trimming left V 6 bases short and J 4 bases short, with 16 bases between. CDR3 sequence: CASSQRTAAYEQYF. As DNA, the CDR3 is TGTGCCAGCAGCCAACGGACGGCTGCTTACGAGCAGTACTTC.

This chain uses TRBV9 with TRBJ2-1; TRBD2 matches at 8 bases. V lost 7 bases and J lost 8; bases outside the gene matches: 11. From germline, CDR1 is SGDLS and CDR2 YYNGEE. The CDR3 totals 14 residues. The chain's CDR3 is CASSGGGGFDEQFF. CDR3 bases: TGTGCCAGCTCCGGGGGGGGCGGTTTTGATGAGCAGTTCTTC.

This chain joins TRBV7-9 and TRBJ2-2; 10 positions agree with TRBD2. V shed 5 bases and J 3 bases; nucleotides not matched to a gene: 6. Germline lookup yields CDR1 SEHNR and CDR2 FQNEAQ (reference sequence). The CDR3 is 16 residues long. The CDR3 coding sequence is TGTGCCAGCAGCCCACCCCTAGCGGGGGACACCGGGGAGCTGTTTTTT. Its translation is CASSPPLAGDTGELFF. Combining the CDR3 with reference TRBV7-9 and TRBJ2-2 gives the whole variable domain DTGVSQNPRHKITKRGQNVTFRCDPISEHNRLYWYRQTLGQGPEFLTYFQNEAQLEKSRLLSDRFSAERPKGSFSTLEIQRTEQGDSAMYLCASSPPLAGDTGELFFGEGSRLTVL.

V usage is TRBV5-4 and J usage is TRBJ1-2, with 9 bases identical to TRBD1. J gave up 2 bases and V 3 bases, and 2 bases lay outside the gene matches. The CDR3 length is 14 residues. CDR1 and CDR2 (germline): SGHNT, YYREEE (reference sequence). This CDR3 is CASSSGQGNYGYTF. The CDR3 DNA is TGTGCCAGCAGCTCGGGACAGGGCAACTATGGCTACACCTTC.

This rearrangement joins TRBV4-1 to TRBJ1-1, with no clear D. This CDR3 comprises 13 residues. V lost 1 base and J 1 base, leaving 4 bases between the germline ends. The germline V gene encodes CDR1 MGHRA and CDR2 YSYEKL. The CDR3 sequence: CASSQVQNTEAFF. The CDR3 DNA reads as TGCGCCAGCAGCCAAGTACAGAACACTGAAGCTTTCTTT.

This clone was seen once. The chain joins TRBV5-1 to TRBJ2-5; no firm D call. The DNA matches TRBJ2-7 better at its end, which makes the J call doubtful. The CDR3 contains 12 residues. CDR1 SGHRS and CDR2 YFSETQ come from the germline V gene. This chain's CDR3 is CASMGSTYEQYF. The CDR3 DNA is TGCGCCAGCATGGGCAGTACCTACGAGCAGTACTTC.

J is TRBJ1-2 and V is TRBV7-2; unclear D gene. Germline V gene lookup returns CDR1 SGHTA and CDR2 FQGNSA. Deletions cut 8 bases from V and 8 bases from J, with 12 bases between. This CDR3 has 11 amino acids. The CDR3 sequence: CASARVEGYTF. For the CDR3, the DNA is TGTGCCAGCGCCCGAGTGGAAGGCTACACCTTC.

This clone showed up just once. The chain is built from TRBV27 and TRBJ2-7; TRBD2 is a possible D gene (7 bases). This CDR3 is 16 amino acids long. CDR1 and CDR2 (germline): MNHEY, SMNVEV (reference sequence). V lost 1 base and J lost 4, with 17 bases in between. The CDR3, as DNA: TGTGCCAGCAGTTTATATCCGGGGGGCAATTGGTACGAGCAGTACTTC. Translation: CASSLYPGGNWYEQYF.

The gene calls are TRBV7-6 and TRBJ2-2, with 9 bases identical to TRBD1. V lost 3 bases to trimming and J lost 6 bases; unmatched junction nucleotides: 11. Looked up from germline, CDR1 is SGHVS and CDR2 is FNYEAQ. The length of the CDR3 is 17 residues. CDR3 residues: CASSLNSGTGRAGELFF. The CDR3 nucleotides read TGTGCCAGCAGCTTGAACTCCGGGACAGGGAGGGCCGGGGAGCTGTTTTTT.

The chain recombines TRBV12-5 with TRBJ2-1; TRBD2 aligns across 9 bases. The germline V gene encodes CDR1 LGHNT and CDR2 FRNRAP. V was pared by 3 bases and J by 8 bases, with 20 bases of the junction left unmatched. This CDR3 has 19 amino acids. CDR3 sequence (DNA): TGTGCTAGTGGTTTCGTAGCGGGGGTCGAGCTTATGTGGTACGATGAGCAGTTCTTC. Translation: CASGFVAGVELMWYDEQFF.

The chain uses TRBV19 and TRBJ2-2; no clear D. The CDR3 covers 14 residues. V lost 1 base and J lost 0, with 3 bases in between. In germline, CDR1 is LNHDA, CDR2 SQIVND (reference sequence). CDR3 sequence: CASSIGTNTGELFF. The CDR3 DNA reads TGTGCCAGTAGTATAGGCACGAACACCGGGGAGCTGTTTTTT.

The V call is TRBV19, the J call TRBJ2-5; possibly TRBD1 for D (5 bases). This CDR3 region has 15 residues. V was clipped by 0 bases and J by 2 bases, with 10 bases between them. Germline values: CDR1 LNHDA, CDR2 SQIVND (reference sequence). CDR3 region: CASSIDQDKQETQYF. CDR3 bases: TGTGCCAGTAGTATAGATCAGGACAAACAAGAGACCCAGTACTTC. The full variable domain, in which reference TRBV19 and TRBJ2-5 provide the parts outside the CDR3, is DGGITQSPKYLFRKEGQNVTLSCEQNLNHDAMYWYRQDPGQGLRLIYYSQIVNDFQKGDIAEGYSVSREKKESFPLTVTSAQKNPTAFYLCASSIDQDKQETQYFGPGTRLLVL.

This clone occurred once. This chain connects TRBV29-1 to TRBJ2-1; either TRBD1 or TRBD2 may fit D (7 bases each). CDR3 length equals 14 residues. Germline lookup yields CDR1 SQVTM and CDR2 ANQGSEA. V lost 6 bases and J lost 0, with 12 bases in between. CDR3 loop: CSVGGDSSYNEQFF. CDR3 coding DNA: TGCAGCGTGGGGGGGGACAGCTCCTACAATGAGCAGTTCTTC.

The chain couples TRBV4-3 to TRBJ2-1, with D maybe TRBD2 (5 bases). V shed 0 bases and J shed 0 bases, with 18 bases lying between them. CDR1 is LGHNA, CDR2 YSLEER, per germline. This CDR3 has 19 residues. CDR3 nucleotide sequence: TGCGCCAGCAGCCAAGATTCCATAAAGCGGAGTTACTCCTACAATGAGCAGTTCTTC. Encoded protein: CASSQDSIKRSYSYNEQFF.